The entry below gives a single TCR beta chain sequence along with its context. These data are taken from a study of T cell changes during pregnancy in multiple sclerosis. This table comes from immunoSEQ multiplex PCR, and its TCRdb copy is limited to in-frame clones, with some not included. The repertoire consists of over 85,000 clones, with approximately 90% occurring once and the leading ten covering 1.5% to 2%. V was trimmed by 0 bases and J by 6 bases, leaving 8 bases between them. Germline V gene data show CDR1 as MNHEY and CDR2 as SVGAGI. The CDR3 totals 13 residues. The sample consisted of peripheral blood, taken in the first trimester of pregnancy. This receptor was identified in a female donor in good health, enrolled as a control in a pregnancy study. The chain recombines TRBV6-5 with TRBJ1-1, with a weak D call TRBD1 (6 bases). Written as DNA, the CDR3 is TGTGCCAGCAGTTACTCTCAGGGGTCTGAAGCTTTCTTT. This gives the protein CASSYSQGSEAFF.